The rows below give T cell receptor beta chains drawn from one sample of a study of blood T cell repertoires in COVID-19. The protocol was immunoSEQ multiplex PCR, while the TCRdb copy is restricted to in-frame clones and leaves out a portion. There are approximately 250,000 clones in the sample; over 75% occur only once, and 0.8% to 1% lies in the top ten. Sequencing was carried out using PBMCs or T cells enriched from blood (not recorded which). The receptors derive from a woman aged 25 to 39 who had recovered from COVID-19. Both conserved end residues are part of each CDR3. The D gene is left open where the match is weak. Part of the rows lack a size; the others show once, few, many or a class for expanded clones.

NA	TRBV28	TRBJ1-5	NA	TGTGCCAGCAGTTCTCAGGGAAGGTCTGGTCAGCCCCAGCATTTT	CASSSQGRSGQPQHF
NA	TRBV5-1	TRBJ2-2	NA	TGCGCCAGCAGCCCCCGACAGCTGGGGACTAACACCGGGGAGCTGTTTTTT	CASSPRQLGTNTGELFF
NA	TRBV7-9	TRBJ2-1	NA	TGTGCCAGCAGCCAAAAGAGGGCTAGCAGCCGCAATGAGCAGTTCTTC	CASSQKRASSRNEQFF
NA	TRBV5-4	TRBJ1-1	NA	TGTGCCAGCAGCTTAGCTCGGCGGGGCACTGAAGCTTTCTTT	CASSLARRGTEAFF
NA	TRBV19	TRBJ2-6	NA	TGTGCCAGTAGTATAGTGCTTTTGGGGGGGGCGGGGGCCAACGTCCTGACTTTC	CASSIVLLGGAGANVLTF
NA	TRBV20-1	TRBJ1-1	NA	TGCAGTGCCCCAGGGGACACTGAAGCTTTCTTT	CSAPGDTEAFF
many	TRBV27	TRBJ1-2	NA	TGTGCCAGCAGTACTTATCCCCCCCACTCACGACAAGAGTATGGCTACACCTTC	CASSTYPPHSRQEYGYTF
NA	TRBV9	TRBJ1-4	NA	TGTGCCAGCAGCGTAACGGGGGTTGGTGAAAAACTGTTTTTT	CASSVTGVGEKLFF
NA	TRBV6-2/TRBV6-3	TRBJ2-7	TRBD2	TGTGCCAGCAGTTACTCACAGCAGCGGGGGGCGACCTACGAGCAGTACTTC	CASSYSQQRGATYEQYF
NA	TRBV18	TRBJ1-2	NA	TGTGCCAGCTCACCCCTCGGGAAGGGAGGCGGCTACACCTTC	CASSPLGKGGGYTF
NA	TRBV28	TRBJ1-1	NA	TGTGCCAGCAGCGGGTCCCGTTGGCAGAACACTGAAGCTTTCTTT	CASSGSRWQNTEAFF
NA	TRBV6-5	TRBJ2-1	NA	TGTGCCAGCAGCGCCACTAGTTTTCCCTACAATGAGCAGTTCTTC	CASSATSFPYNEQFF
NA	TRBV5-8	TRBJ2-6	NA	TGTGCCAGCAGCGTAGGAGGCTCTGGGGCCAACGTCCTGACTTTC	CASSVGGSGANVLTF
once	TRBV5-4	TRBJ1-1	NA	TGTGCCAGCAGCCTACTGGGTACAGGAAGGGGCTCTGAAGCTTTCTTT	CASSLLGTGRGSEAFF
NA	TRBV10-2	TRBJ2-6	TRBD1	TGCGCCAGCAGGGGGACGAACAGGGGGCGCTTCTCTGGGGCCAACGTCCTGACTTTC	CASRGTNRGRFSGANVLTF
NA	TRBV5-1	TRBJ1-1	NA	TGCGCCAGCAGCAGGGGTACTGAAGCTTTCTTT	CASSRGTEAFF
NA	TRBV28	TRBJ2-2	TRBD2	TGTGCCAGCAGTTTATTACTAGCGGGAGCCGGGGAGCTGTTTTTT	CASSLLLAGAGELFF
NA	TRBV12-3/TRBV12-4	TRBJ1-6	TRBD1	TGTGCCAGCGGGACAGGGGGCGGTTCACCCCTCCACTTT	CASGTGGGSPLHF
NA	TRBV27	TRBJ2-2	NA	TGTGCCAGCAGTTCCTACAGGGACACCGGGGAGCTGTTTTTT	CASSSYRDTGELFF
NA	TRBV10-3	TRBJ1-1	NA	TGTGCCATCAGTGACAGTATCGAAGCTTTCTTT	CAISDSIEAFF
NA	TRBV19	TRBJ2-2	NA	TGTGCCAGTAGTATGGGGGCGGGGGCAGAGACCGGGGAGCTGTTTTTT	CASSMGAGAETGELFF
NA	TRBV29-1	TRBJ1-1	TRBD1	TGCAGCGTTGAGAGACAGGGATTATACACTGAAGCTTTCTTT	CSVERQGLYTEAFF
NA	TRBV7-8	TRBJ1-5	NA	TGTGCCAGCAGCTTAGGGGAGATTCCAAATCAGCCCCAGCATTTT	CASSLGEIPNQPQHF
NA	TRBV4-1	TRBJ1-5	NA	TGCGCCAGCAGCCACCGCCAGGGAGGGGGTCAGCCCCAGCATTTT	CASSHRQGGGQPQHF
once	TRBV4-1	TRBJ2-7	TRBD2	TGCGCCAGCAGCCACTGGACTAGCGGGAGGTTGGGCTACGAGCAGTACTTC	CASSHWTSGRLGYEQYF
NA	TRBV7-9	TRBJ1-1	TRBD1	TGTGCCAGCAGCTTACCCAGGGGGCTAGAGACTGAAGCTTTCTTT	CASSLPRGLETEAFF
NA	TRBV4-1	TRBJ2-5	NA	TGCGCCAGCAGCCAAGTTGGGGAGGTCGAGACCCAGTACTTC	CASSQVGEVETQYF
NA	TRBV5-1	TRBJ2-1	NA	TGCGCCAGCAGCTTGGTAACTAGCTCCTACAATGAGCAGTTCTTC	CASSLVTSSYNEQFF
once	TRBV9	TRBJ1-5	NA	TGTGCCAGCAGCGTAGCCGGGGACTATCAGCCCCAGCATTTT	CASSVAGDYQPQHF
NA	TRBV4-2	TRBJ1-4	TRBD1	TGTGCCAGCAGCCACGGGACAGCGGATGAAAAACTGTTTTTT	CASSHGTADEKLFF
NA	TRBV28	TRBJ1-5	NA	TGTGCCAGCAGTCTACTACTTGGGCAGCCCCAGCATTTT	CASSLLLGQPQHF
NA	TRBV9	TRBJ2-7	TRBD1	TGTGCCAGCAGCGGAAACGGGACAGGGCTGGGTGGGCAGTACTTC	CASSGNGTGLGGQYF
NA	TRBV4-1	TRBJ2-7	NA	TGCGCCAGCAGCCAAGGAGGGGGCGAGCAGTACTTC	CASSQGGGEQYF
NA	TRBV28	TRBJ1-4	NA	TGTGCCAGCAGTGTGGGGGGGACGGGCAATGAAAAACTGTTTTTT	CASSVGGTGNEKLFF
NA	TRBV12-3/TRBV12-4	TRBJ1-5	NA	TGTGCCAGCAGTTTGTCAGGGGATCAGCCCCAGCATTTT	CASSLSGDQPQHF
NA	TRBV6-2/TRBV6-3	TRBJ2-3	NA	TGTGCCAGCAGTTTACTAGTGCCCATCAAGGCAGATACGCAGTATTTT	CASSLLVPIKADTQYF
few	TRBV7-9	TRBJ1-1	NA	TGTGCCAGCAGCTTAGAGCAATGGGAGTCGGGCCGGGAAGCTTTCTTT	CASSLEQWESGREAFF
NA	TRBV3-1/TRBV3-2	TRBJ1-2	NA	TGTGCCAGCAGCCAGGCGCAGGGCTATGGCTACACCTTC	CASSQAQGYGYTF
once	TRBV29-1	TRBJ1-2	TRBD1	TGCAGCGTTGGGCAGGGGGTTGGCTATGGCTACACCTTC	CSVGQGVGYGYTF
NA	TRBV5-1	TRBJ1-2	TRBD1	TGCGCCAGCAGCTCAGGGGGGACGGATCACTATGGCTACACCTTC	CASSSGGTDHYGYTF
NA	TRBV21-1	TRBJ2-7	NA	TGTGCCAGCAGCAACCGGGACAGGGACTACGAGCAGTACTTC	CASSNRDRDYEQYF
NA	TRBV9	TRBJ1-6	TRBD1	TGTGCCAGCAGCCAGGGACAGGGGGGAAGTTCACCCCTCCACTTT	CASSQGQGGSSPLHF
NA	TRBV30	TRBJ2-7	NA	TGTGCCTACCTGCAGGGCACCTACGAGCAGTACTTC	CAYLQGTYEQYF
NA	TRBV9	TRBJ1-1	NA	TGTGCCAGCAGCGTAGATGGGGGGACAGCTTTCTTT	CASSVDGGTAFF
NA	TRBV5-1	TRBJ2-1	NA	TGCGCCAGCAGCTACCGACAGCCTGGCTACAATGAGCAGTTCTTC	CASSYRQPGYNEQFF
NA	TRBV5-1	TRBJ1-5	NA	TGCGCCAGCAGCTTTGGGGGGGTCGATCAGCCCCAGCATTTT	CASSFGGVDQPQHF
NA	TRBV4-3	TRBJ2-1	NA	TGCGCCAGCAGCCAAGTTCCGGCAGCGAGCTCCTACAATGAGCAGTTCTTC	CASSQVPAASSYNEQFF
NA	TRBV7-2	TRBJ1-2	NA	TGTGCCAGCAGCTTAGACAGGATCTATGGCTACACCTTC	CASSLDRIYGYTF
NA	TRBV10-3	TRBJ1-1	TRBD1	TGTGCCATCAGGCCCGGGACAGGGGGTGAAGCTTTCTTT	CAIRPGTGGEAFF
once	TRBV9	TRBJ1-1	TRBD1	TGTGCCAGCAGCGATGGACAGGGGCCGAACACTGAAGCTTTCTTT	CASSDGQGPNTEAFF
NA	TRBV5-4	TRBJ1-2	TRBD1	TGTGCCAGCAGCTTGGCGGACAGGGGGCTGGGGTACACCTTC	CASSLADRGLGYTF
few	TRBV6-1	TRBJ2-7	NA	TGTGCCAGCAGTGTCCGAGAGGGGACGACTAGCTCCTACGAGCAGTACTTC	CASSVREGTTSSYEQYF